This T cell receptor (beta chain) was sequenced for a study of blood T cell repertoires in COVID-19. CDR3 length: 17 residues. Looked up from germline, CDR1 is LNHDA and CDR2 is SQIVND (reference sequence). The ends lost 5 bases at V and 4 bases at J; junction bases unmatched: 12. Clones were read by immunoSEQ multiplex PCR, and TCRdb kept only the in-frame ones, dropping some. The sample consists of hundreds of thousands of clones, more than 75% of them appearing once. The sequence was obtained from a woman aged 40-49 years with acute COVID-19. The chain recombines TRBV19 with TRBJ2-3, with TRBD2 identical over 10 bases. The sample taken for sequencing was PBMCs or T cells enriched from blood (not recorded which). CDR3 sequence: CASSALIAGGGPDTQYF. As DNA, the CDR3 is TGTGCCAGTAGTGCCTTGATAGCGGGAGGAGGCCCAGATACGCAGTATTTT.